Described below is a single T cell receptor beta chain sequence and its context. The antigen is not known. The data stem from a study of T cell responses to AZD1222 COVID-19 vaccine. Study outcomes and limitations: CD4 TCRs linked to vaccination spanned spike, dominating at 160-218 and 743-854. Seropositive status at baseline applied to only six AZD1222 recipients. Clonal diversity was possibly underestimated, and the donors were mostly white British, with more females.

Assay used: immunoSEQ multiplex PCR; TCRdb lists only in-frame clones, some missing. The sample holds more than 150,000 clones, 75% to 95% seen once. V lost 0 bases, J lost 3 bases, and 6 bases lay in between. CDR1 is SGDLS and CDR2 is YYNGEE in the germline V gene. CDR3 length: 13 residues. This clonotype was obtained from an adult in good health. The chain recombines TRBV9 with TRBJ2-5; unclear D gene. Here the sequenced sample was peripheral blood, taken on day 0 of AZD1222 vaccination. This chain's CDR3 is CASSVEIEETQYF. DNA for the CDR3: TGTGCCAGCAGCGTAGAGATTGAAGAGACCCAGTACTTC.